The 32 T cell receptor beta chains below come from one sample, sequenced in a study of shared clonotypes between healthy human individuals. Sequencing was performed with immunoSEQ multiplex PCR; in TCRdb, only in-frame clones are kept and a portion is missing. Seen here are about 1 million clones, about 75% observed once, and the top ten hold about 1.4%. The sample consisted of memory CD4+ T cells sorted from blood. Sample subset: CD45RA-negative fraction. These receptors all stem from a man between 18 and 35 years old in good health.

V and J are TRBV5-6 and TRBJ2-2; 9 bases align to TRBD2. CDR3 length equals 17 residues. V lost 1 base to trimming and J lost 4 bases; unmatched junction nucleotides: 8. The germline gives CDR1 SGHDT, CDR2 YYEEEE. The CDR3 reads CASSLRLAELLTGELFF. As DNA, the CDR3 is TGTGCCAGCAGCTTGAGACTAGCGGAACTACTCACCGGGGAGCTGTTTTTT.

About this clone: The CDR3 end shows no conserved phenylalanine or tryptophan, and so a read error is likely. The DNA is left out, because the CDR3 cannot be placed on it with certainty; the CDR3 is given as TCRdb lists it. The chain couples TRBV6-5 to TRBJ2-3. Looked up from germline, CDR1 is MNHEY and CDR2 is SVGAGI. Counting both end residues, the CDR3 totals 11 amino acids. Here the CDR3 reads CASSYGLCPHL.

The V call is TRBV7-2, the J call TRBJ1-6; a possible D gene is TRBD1 (6 bases). The germline gives CDR1 SGHTA, CDR2 FQGNSA. The CDR3 extends over 15 amino acids. The V end lost 3 bases, the J end lost 9 bases, and 15 bases lay between the germline ends. As DNA, the CDR3 is TGTGCCAGCAGCTTGGGTCGGCGGGACACTTCACCCCTCCACTTT. Translation gives CASSLGRRDTSPLHF. The full variable domain, rest sourced from reference TRBV7-2 and TRBJ1-6, is GAGVSQSPSNKVTEKGKDVELRCDPISGHTALYWYRQSLGQGLEFLIYFQGNSAPDKSGLPSDRFSAERTGGSVSTLTIQRTQQEDSAVYLCASSLGRRDTSPLHFGNGTRLTVT.

This rearrangement joins TRBV9 to TRBJ2-7; TRBD1 matches at 7 bases. CDR1 and CDR2 from the germline V gene are SGDLS and YYNGEE. The CDR3 runs 17 residues. V was clipped by 3 bases and J by 3 bases; unmatched bases: 15. CDR3 sequence (DNA): TGTGCCAGCAGCGCCTCCTCCGGGACAGCGGACTTCTACGAGCAGTACTTC. Translation gives CASSASSGTADFYEQYF.

This clone was seen a few times. This chain links TRBV18 with TRBJ1-1; D remains ambiguous. Between the trimmed V and J ends, which lost 4 bases and 1 base, there was a span of 7 bases. The CDR3 length is 13 residues. Germline V gives CDR1 KGHSH, CDR2 LQKENI. CDR3 residues: CASSLGSNTEAFF. The DNA for the CDR3 is TGTGCCAGCTCACTCGGATCGAACACTGAAGCTTTCTTT.

V gene TRBV5-1 combines with J gene TRBJ2-1, with a possible D match to TRBD2 (6 bases). The CDR3 runs to 15 residues. Germline CDR1 and CDR2: SGHRS and YFSETQ. V was cut by 0 bases and J by 7 bases, with 14 bases left in between. Here the CDR3 reads CASSLEVPGGNEQFF. The CDR3 DNA reads as TGCGCCAGCAGCTTGGAGGTCCCAGGAGGGAATGAGCAGTTCTTC. The full variable domain, with the rest looked up from reference TRBV5-1 and TRBJ2-1, is KAGVTQTPRYLIKTRGQQVTLSCSPISGHRSVSWYQQTPGQGLQFLFEYFSETQRNKGNFPGRFSGRQFSNSRSEMNVSTLELGDSALYLCASSLEVPGGNEQFFGPGTRLTVL.

This clone was seen once. The genes are TRBV6-6 and TRBJ2-7; 10 bases are a match to TRBD2. Germline assignment: CDR1 MNHNY and CDR2 SVGAGI (reference sequence). CDR3 length: 15 residues. Trimming took 5 bases from V and 6 from J; bases not matched to a gene: 10. CDR3: CASSLTGTSAVEQYF. CDR3 in DNA: TGTGCCAGCAGTCTGACCGGGACTAGCGCGGTCGAGCAGTACTTC.

This chain's CDR3 is CASSGPDTQYF. CDR3 in DNA: TGTGCCAGCAGTGGGCCAGATACGCAGTATTTT. The V and J genes are TRBV2 and TRBJ2-3; D call uncertain. The CDR3 length is 11 residues. V was shortened by 4 bases and J by 4 bases, with 3 bases between the two germline ends. Germline values: CDR1 SNHLY, CDR2 FYNNEI.

The chain recombines TRBV19 with TRBJ2-5; a weak D match, TRBD1 (6 bases). The J call may not be correct, given that the DNA end is closer to TRBJ2-7. This CDR3 has 15 amino acids. The V gene's germline CDR1 is LNHDA and CDR2 SQIVND (reference sequence). CDR3 in DNA: TGTGCCAGTAGTATAAGCACCGGGACAAGGGACGAGCAGTACTTC. Encoded protein: CASSISTGTRDEQYF.

This clone was observed a few times. Other DNA sequences in this sample translate to the same CDR3. The chain uses TRBV15 and TRBJ2-2; no definite D call. The germline V gene encodes CDR1 LNHNV and CDR2 YYDKDF (reference sequence). V lost 1 base, J lost 7 bases, and 4 bases lay in between. CDR3 length: 12 residues. This CDR3 reads CATSRVNGELFF. In nucleotides, the CDR3 is TGTGCCACCAGCAGAGTTAACGGGGAGCTGTTTTTT.

The V call is TRBV28, the J call TRBJ2-1; D is unclear. The CDR3 covers 13 residues. V lost 6 bases and J lost 4, with 10 bases in between. Germline-derived CDR1 and CDR2 are MDHEN and SYDVKM. The CDR3 sequence is CASSRPTYNEQFF. CDR3 DNA: TGTGCCAGCAGCCGACCCACATACAATGAGCAGTTCTTC.

The chain combines TRBV9 with TRBJ2-1; a weak D match, TRBD2 (5 bases). The CDR3 spans 15 residues. V was cut by 2 bases and J by 10 bases, with 19 bases left in between. Per the germline V gene, CDR1 is SGDLS and CDR2 is YYNGEE. The CDR3 loop is CASSVRDSYQEEQFF. Here the CDR3 DNA reads TGTGCCAGCAGCGTTCGGGATTCCTATCAGGAGGAGCAGTTCTTC. Full variable domain (missing parts from reference TRBV9 and TRBJ2-1): DSGVTQTPKHLITATGQRVTLRCSPRSGDLSVYWYQQSLDQGLQFLIQYYNGEERAKGNILERFSAQQFPDLHSELNLSSLELGDSALYFCASSVRDSYQEEQFFGPGTRLTVL.

This clone was observed a few times. The chain has TRBV28 and TRBJ1-4; D possibly corresponds to TRBD1 (5 bases). The CDR3 runs to 14 residues. V gave up 7 bases and J gave up 8 bases, with 17 bases separating them. Germline-derived CDR1 and CDR2 are MDHEN and SYDVKM. The CDR3 DNA reads TGTGCCAGCACCCTCGGGGGAGGGTTCGAAAAACTGTTTTTT. Its protein product is CASTLGGGFEKLFF.

The chain recombines TRBV7-9 with TRBJ2-5; a weak D match, TRBD1 (6 bases). Trimming cost V 1 base and J 4 bases, with 13 bases left between them. This CDR3 comprises 15 residues. Germline loops: CDR1 SEHNR, CDR2 FQNEAQ (reference sequence). The CDR3 here is CASSLGGTRGETQYF. As DNA, the CDR3 is TGTGCCAGCAGCTTAGGGGGGACACGGGGAGAGACCCAGTACTTC. Complete variable domain (other parts from reference TRBV7-9 and TRBJ2-5): DTGVSQNPRHKITKRGQNVTFRCDPISEHNRLYWYRQTLGQGPEFLTYFQNEAQLEKSRLLSDRFSAERPKGSFSTLEIQRTEQGDSAMYLCASSLGGTRGETQYFGPGTRLLVL.

This clone is a singleton in its sample. This chain uses TRBV18 with TRBJ2-7; D may be TRBD1 (5 bases). Germline V lookup: CDR1 KGHSH, CDR2 LQKENI. The CDR3 is made up of 16 amino acids. V lost 3 bases to trimming and J lost 0 bases, with 15 bases between them. This chain's CDR3 is CASSPTRPGFSYEQYF. The CDR3 DNA reads as TGTGCCAGCTCACCCACCAGGCCAGGGTTCTCCTACGAGCAGTACTTC. The variable domain in full, with the rest retrieved from reference TRBV18 and TRBJ2-7, is NAGVMQNPRHLVRRRGQEARLRCSPMKGHSHVYWYRQLPEEGLKFMVYLQKENIIDESGMPKERFSAEFPKEGPSILRIQQVVRGDSAAYFCASSPTRPGFSYEQYFGPGTRLTVT.

Here the CDR3 reads CASSAGTYEQYF. For the CDR3, the DNA is TGTGCCAGCAGTGCCGGGACCTACGAGCAGTACTTC. This sequence joins TRBV6-1 and TRBJ2-7, with D perhaps TRBD2 (5 bases). V gave up 4 bases and J gave up 2 bases, with 6 bases separating them. CDR3 size: 12 residues. CDR1 is MNHNS, CDR2 SASEGT, per germline.

This chain links TRBV10-3 with TRBJ1-2; D is uncertain. Trimming shortened V by 3 bases and J by 4 bases, and 18 bases separated the two germline ends. The CDR3 covers 16 residues. Germline CDR1 reads ENHRY; CDR2 reads SYGVKD. DNA for the CDR3: TGTGCCATCAGTGACGGCATCTGGTCTAGAGGCTATGGCTACACCTTC. This encodes CAISDGIWSRGYGYTF.

The genes are TRBV6-1 and TRBJ2-7; 8 positions match TRBD1. This CDR3 region has 11 residues. The J segment lost 12 bases and the V segment lost 6 bases, leaving 7 bases of the junction unmatched. Germline CDR1 MNHNS, CDR2 SASEGT. CDR3 protein: CASRATGEAYF. DNA for the CDR3: TGTGCCAGCAGGGCGACAGGGGAGGCGTACTTC.

As DNA, the CDR3 is TGTGCCAGCAGCTTAGAGTGGACAGGGACGTACGAGCAGTACTTC. Amino acids: CASSLEWTGTYEQYF. The chain uses TRBV7-2 and TRBJ2-7; 8 bases line up with TRBD1. The CDR3 contains 15 residues. Germline V gene lookup returns CDR1 SGHTA and CDR2 FQGNSA. The junction had 6 bases not matched to a gene; V was cut back by 1 base and J by 4 bases. Complete variable domain (other parts from reference TRBV7-2 and TRBJ2-7): GAGVSQSPSNKVTEKGKDVELRCDPISGHTALYWYRQSLGQGLEFLIYFQGNSAPDKSGLPSDRFSAERTGGSVSTLTIQRTQQEDSAVYLCASSLEWTGTYEQYFGPGTRLTVT.

V gene TRBV23-1 combines with J gene TRBJ1-4; 8 bases fit TRBD1. TRBV23-1 is noted as an ORF with a role that remains uncertain. Trimming took 0 bases from V and 8 from J; bases not matched to a gene: 5. The CDR3 has 15 amino acids. CDR3 amino acids: CASSQSDREGEKLFF. The CDR3 DNA reads as TGCGCCAGCAGTCAATCGGACAGGGAAGGGGAAAAACTGTTTTTT.

The CDR3 reads CASSLSGAPNTQYF. CDR3 nucleotide sequence: TGTGCCAGCAGCCTATCGGGAGCCCCAAATACGCAGTATTTT. This chain joins TRBV14 and TRBJ2-3, with D tentatively TRBD2 (6 bases). Germline-derived CDR1 and CDR2 are SGHDN and FVKESK. This CDR3 comprises 14 residues. The V end was cut by 4 bases, the J end by 7 bases, with 15 bases between.

The chain is built from TRBV2 and TRBJ1-6; D is perhaps TRBD1 (6 bases). The CDR3 runs to 14 residues. Trimming left V 7 bases short and J 5 bases short, with 12 bases between. From germline, CDR1 is SNHLY and CDR2 FYNNEI. The CDR3 coding sequence is TGTGCCAGCATTCAGGACAGCGATAATTCACCCCTCCACTTT. Translated, it gives CASIQDSDNSPLHF.

The chain recombines TRBV28 with TRBJ1-3, with a weak D call TRBD1 (6 bases). This CDR3 region has 13 residues. CDR1 is MDHEN and CDR2 is SYDVKM in the germline V gene. Trimming removed 5 bases from V and 8 bases from J, with 13 bases in between. This chain's CDR3 is CASSLDRSHTIYF. DNA of the CDR3: TGTGCCAGCAGTCTTGACAGGAGTCACACCATATATTTT.

V is TRBV2 and J is TRBJ1-5, with D possibly TRBD1 on 6 matching bases. CDR3 length: 17 amino acids. From germline, CDR1 is SNHLY and CDR2 FYNNEI. V dropped 6 bases and J dropped 0 bases, with 18 bases sitting between them. The CDR3 here is CASRLQGWEYSNQPQHF. DNA of the CDR3: TGTGCCAGCAGGCTACAGGGTTGGGAATATAGCAATCAGCCCCAGCATTTT.

The chain recombines TRBV25-1 with TRBJ1-2; 7 nucleotides align to TRBD1. The length of the CDR3 is 15 residues. Per the germline V gene, CDR1 is MGHDK and CDR2 is SYGVNS. With 5 bases clipped from V and 0 bases from J, the junction kept 6 bases outside the gene matches. The CDR3 DNA reads TGTGCCAGCAGTCCTTCCGGGACAGCTAACTATGGCTACACCTTC. It is translated as CASSPSGTANYGYTF.

This clone was counted a few times. The chain employs TRBV7-9 and TRBJ1-4, with TRBD1 as a possible D gene (5 bases). Trimming removed 2 bases at V and 3 bases at J, with 16 bases between. The CDR3 runs to 17 residues. The germline CDR1 and CDR2 sequences are SEHNR and FQNEAQ (reference sequence). The CDR3 bases are TGTGCCAGCAGCTTAAAGGTTCAGGGCAGATCTAATGAAAAACTGTTTTTT. Translated, it gives CASSLKVQGRSNEKLFF.

The chain recombines TRBV6-6 with TRBJ1-3, with unresolved D. From germline, CDR1 is MNHNY and CDR2 SVGAGI (reference sequence). Trimming took 5 bases from V and 2 from J, leaving 10 bases between them. The CDR3 has 14 amino acids. CDR3 in amino acids: CASSPGRAGNTIYF. CDR3 nucleotides: TGTGCCAGCAGTCCTGGGAGGGCTGGAAACACCATATATTTT.

The V call is TRBV5-1, the J call TRBJ2-3; no clear D. The CDR3 sequence is 15 residues long. Trimming cost V 0 bases and J 1 base, with 9 bases left between them. CDR1 is SGHRS, CDR2 YFSETQ, per germline. CDR3 protein: CASSLGRSRTDTQYF. The CDR3 DNA reads as TGCGCCAGCAGCTTGGGAAGGTCGCGCACAGATACGCAGTATTTT.

This clone came up a few times. The chain couples TRBV2 to TRBJ2-1; D is undetermined. The CDR3 is 14 residues long. V lost 2 bases and J 3 bases, leaving 8 bases between the germline ends. Per the germline V gene, CDR1 is SNHLY and CDR2 is FYNNEI. CDR3 nucleotides: TGTGCCAGCAGTGAACAGGCAGTCTACAATGAGCAGTTCTTC. This sequence encodes CASSEQAVYNEQFF.

This sequence joins TRBV23-1 and TRBJ1-3; D ambiguous. TRBV23-1 is treated as an ORF (open reading frame) with a function not yet certain. CDR3 length: 16 residues. Trimming took 5 bases from V and 2 from J, leaving 16 bases between them. The CDR3 loop is CASSLRQMFPGNTIYF. CDR3 sequence (DNA): TGCGCCAGCAGTTTGAGGCAAATGTTCCCTGGAAACACCATATATTTT.

V is TRBV30 and J is TRBJ1-1; D remains ambiguous. Germline CDR1 GTSNPN, CDR2 SVGIG (reference sequence). Between the trimmed V and J ends, which lost 3 bases and 1 base, there was a span of 12 bases. This CDR3 is 14 amino acids long. CDR3 in DNA: TGTGCCTGGAGGGTCAAGGGCCGGAACACTGAAGCTTTCTTT. This translates into CAWRVKGRNTEAFF.

The chain combines TRBV2 with TRBJ1-3; D call uncertain. The CDR3 totals 12 residues. Trimming pared 2 bases from V and 7 bases from J, leaving 6 bases between. Germline V CDR1 and CDR2: SNHLY, FYNNEI. The CDR3 loop is CASSETTNTIYF. CDR3 bases: TGTGCCAGCAGTGAAACCACGAACACCATATATTTT.